A selection of T cell receptor beta chains follows, all from one sample in a study of cytomegalovirus exposure and HLA in healthy donors. Clones were sequenced by immunoSEQ multiplex PCR, and TCRdb holds only the in-frame ones, with some missing. This table holds over 150,000 clones, 60% to 80% found once. Material for sequencing was PBMCs. Receptors were obtained from a man under 40 in good health and CMV-seropositive. Each CDR3 is given with its conserved first and last residue. The order of the fields is clone size, V gene, J gene, D gene, CDR3 DNA, CDR3 protein. A D gene is named only where the DNA matches it firmly. A row's size may be missing; if present it is once, few, many or a size class.

NA	TRBV7-2	TRBJ2-5	NA	TGTGCCAGCAGCCACCCACAGGGAGGGTTGGGAGAGACCCAGTACTTC	CASSHPQGGLGETQYF
NA	TRBV2	TRBJ2-1	NA	TGTGCCAGCAGCAGGGGGGTGCAATGGGAGCAGTTCTTC	CASSRGVQWEQFF
few	TRBV10-2	TRBJ1-2	NA	TGCGCCAGCAGTGACGACACATATGGCTACACCTTC	CASSDDTYGYTF
NA	TRBV7-2	TRBJ1-2	TRBD1	TGTGCCAGCACTATGACAGGGCGGTATGGCTACACCTTC	CASTMTGRYGYTF
NA	TRBV2	TRBJ1-2	NA	TGTGCCAGCAGTTTCCAGAATGGCTACACCTTC	CASSFQNGYTF
NA	TRBV29-1	TRBJ1-4	TRBD1	TGCAGCGTATACGACAGGGGCACCAATGAAAAACTGTTTTTT	CSVYDRGTNEKLFF
NA	TRBV5-1	TRBJ1-4	TRBD1	TGCGCCAGCAGCCCCGGGACAGGGAATGAAAAACTGTTTTTT	CASSPGTGNEKLFF
NA	TRBV6-6	TRBJ2-3	NA	TGTGCCAGCAGTTATATAAGGGGTGGGGGCACAGATACGCAGTATTTT	CASSYIRGGGTDTQYF
few	TRBV6-1	TRBJ2-7	TRBD2	TGTGCCAGCAGGGAACACCGGGAGGCGGGCGAGCAGTACTTC	CASREHREAGEQYF
NA	TRBV2	TRBJ1-2	NA	TGTGCCAGCAGAGGCGGGGCAGTTAGAAACTATGGCTACACCTTC	CASRGGAVRNYGYTF
NA	TRBV28	TRBJ2-7	NA	TGTGCCAGCAGCCTCAGGTTATCCTACGAGCAGTACTTC	CASSLRLSYEQYF
NA	TRBV6-1	TRBJ1-2	TRBD1	TGTGCCAGCAGTGTAAACGACAGGGGACATGGCTACACCTTC	CASSVNDRGHGYTF
NA	TRBV5-6	TRBJ2-7	TRBD2	TGTGCCAGCAGACACACTAGCGGGCCCTCCTACGAGCAGTACTTC	CASRHTSGPSYEQYF
NA	TRBV5-6	TRBJ2-3	NA	TGTGCCAGCAGCCAGGTAGATACGCAGTATTTT	CASSQVDTQYF
NA	TRBV4-1	TRBJ2-5	TRBD2	TGCGCCAGCAGCCAAGATTCAAGCGGGGGGGCCAAGACCCAGTACTTC	CASSQDSSGGAKTQYF
NA	TRBV6-6	TRBJ2-7	NA	TGTGCCAGCAGTCTCCATATTACGGGCTACGAGCAGTACTTC	CASSLHITGYEQYF
NA	TRBV4-1	TRBJ2-7	TRBD1	TGCGCCAGCAGCCCCGGGACAGGGTTTCGGGAGCAGTACTTC	CASSPGTGFREQYF
few	TRBV28	TRBJ1-5	TRBD1	TGTGCCAGCAGTTTAATCGGGCAGGGGGTAAGTCAGCCCCAGCATTTT	CASSLIGQGVSQPQHF
NA	TRBV5-1	TRBJ2-2	NA	TGCGCCAGCAGCTTGGGATCCGTAGGGCAGGGGACCGGGGAGCTGTTTTTT	CASSLGSVGQGTGELFF
few	TRBV5-4	TRBJ2-1	TRBD1	TGTGCCAGCAAATTAGGACAGGGGAGGAATGAGCAGTTCTTC	CASKLGQGRNEQFF
NA	TRBV4-2	TRBJ1-1	NA	TGTGCCAGCAGCCGCCACCGGGAGTTGAACACTGAAGCTTTCTTT	CASSRHRELNTEAFF
NA	TRBV27	TRBJ2-7	TRBD2	TGTGCCACCCACCCGGCGGGGGGGACCTACGAGCAGTACTTC	CATHPAGGTYEQYF
NA	TRBV5-6	TRBJ2-1	TRBD2	TGTGCCAGCACCGGTGGGACTAGCGGGGGCACTGAGCAGTTCTTC	CASTGGTSGGTEQFF
NA	TRBV2	TRBJ1-5	NA	TGTGCCACGGGGGATAGCAATCAGCCCCAGCATTTT	CATGDSNQPQHF
NA	TRBV27	TRBJ2-7	NA	TGTGCCAGCAGTTTAACGGGCTACGAGCAGTACTTC	CASSLTGYEQYF
NA	TRBV13	TRBJ2-1	TRBD1	TGTGCCAGCAGCGTCGGGACAGAGTACAATGAGCAGTTCTTC	CASSVGTEYNEQFF
NA	TRBV6-5	TRBJ2-5	TRBD1	TGTGCCAGCAGGGACAGGGCCCAAGAGACCCAGTACTTC	CASRDRAQETQYF
NA	TRBV4-1	TRBJ2-7	NA	TGCGCCAGCAGCACCCGACAAGGAACCTACGAGCAGTACTTC	CASSTRQGTYEQYF
NA	TRBV7-9	TRBJ1-1	TRBD1	TGTGCCAGCAGCCCGAGTGGGGACAGGGGGCATAACACTGAAGCTTTCTTT	CASSPSGDRGHNTEAFF
NA	TRBV15	TRBJ2-7	TRBD2	TGTGCCACCAGCAGAGCTGAGCGGGAGGGCTCCTACGAGCAGTACTTC	CATSRAEREGSYEQYF
NA	TRBV30	TRBJ1-5	NA	TGTGCCTGGAGGGGGGGGGCGGGAGACAATCAGCCCCAGCATTTT	CAWRGGAGDNQPQHF
NA	TRBV6-1	TRBJ1-2	TRBD1	TGTGCCAGCAGTGCCCGCGACAGGGGGCCCGCTAACTATGGCTACACCTTC	CASSARDRGPANYGYTF
NA	TRBV29-1	TRBJ2-3	NA	TGCAGCGTTGAGGGTGGGGCGGCAGGGAGGACAGATACGCAGTATTTT	CSVEGGAAGRTDTQYF
NA	TRBV5-1	TRBJ2-4	TRBD2	TGCGCCAGCAGCCGCCGGGGGACTAGCGGGGCCCGATGGTACTTC	CASSRRGTSGARWYF
few	TRBV18	TRBJ2-6	TRBD1	TGTGCCAGCGCGGACAGGGAGTGGGCCAACGTCCTGACTTTC	CASADREWANVLTF
NA	TRBV19	TRBJ1-2	TRBD1	TGTGCCAGTAGCCCACAGGGGGCGCAGGGCTACACCTTC	CASSPQGAQGYTF
NA	TRBV7-2	TRBJ2-5	NA	TGTGCCAGCAGCTTTACATTCCAAGAGACCCAGTACTTC	CASSFTFQETQYF
few	TRBV9	TRBJ2-3	NA	TGTGCCAGCAGCGTAGGGGGGCGGAAAGATACGCAGTATTTT	CASSVGGRKDTQYF
NA	TRBV19	TRBJ1-4	TRBD1	TGTGCCAGTAGTATAGGGGCAGGGGGCGCCGGTAATGAAAAACTGTTTTTT	CASSIGAGGAGNEKLFF
NA	TRBV27	TRBJ2-2	NA	TGTGCCAGCAGTCCCAGGACGAACACCGGGGAGCTGTTTTTT	CASSPRTNTGELFF
NA	TRBV2	TRBJ2-3	TRBD2	TGTGCCAGCACGGGGGGGCGGGGCACAGATACGCAGTATTTT	CASTGGRGTDTQYF
few	TRBV19	TRBJ1-2	NA	TGTGCCAGTAGCTTGGGCCCAGGGGCGGTTGGCTACACCTTC	CASSLGPGAVGYTF
few	TRBV12-5	TRBJ2-2	NA	TGTGCTAGTGGTTTGGATACGACTAGAATGGGCGGGGAGCTGTTTTTT	CASGLDTTRMGGELFF
NA	TRBV29-1	TRBJ2-7	NA	TGCAGCGTTGTTGCGCCGGGACATACGATCTACGAGCAGTACTTC	CSVVAPGHTIYEQYF
NA	TRBV7-9	TRBJ2-1	NA	TGTGCCAGCAGAGGGTTGCGGGCTGATGAGCAGTTCTTC	CASRGLRADEQFF
few	TRBV27	TRBJ1-1	TRBD1	TGTGCCAGCAGTAAGGGACAGGGGAAAACTGAAGCCTTCTTT	CASSKGQGKTEAFF
NA	TRBV5-4	TRBJ1-1	NA	TGTGCCAGCAGCACCTACTCGGACAGCGAAGCTTTCTTT	CASSTYSDSEAFF
NA	TRBV4-1	TRBJ1-1	NA	TGCGCCAGCAGGAAGGGGGCTGAAGCTTTCTTT	CASRKGAEAFF
NA	TRBV5-6	TRBJ2-1	NA	TGTGCCAGCAGGGAGCAGGGCCTCGGGTTTAGGAATGAGCAGTTCTTC	CASREQGLGFRNEQFF
NA	TRBV27	TRBJ2-5	NA	TGTGCCAGCAGTGCGGTCGGAGAGACCCAGTACTTC	CASSAVGETQYF
NA	TRBV18	TRBJ2-1	TRBD2	TGTGCCAGCTCAGATTGGGGGGGGTACTACAATGAGCAGTTCTTC	CASSDWGGYYNEQFF